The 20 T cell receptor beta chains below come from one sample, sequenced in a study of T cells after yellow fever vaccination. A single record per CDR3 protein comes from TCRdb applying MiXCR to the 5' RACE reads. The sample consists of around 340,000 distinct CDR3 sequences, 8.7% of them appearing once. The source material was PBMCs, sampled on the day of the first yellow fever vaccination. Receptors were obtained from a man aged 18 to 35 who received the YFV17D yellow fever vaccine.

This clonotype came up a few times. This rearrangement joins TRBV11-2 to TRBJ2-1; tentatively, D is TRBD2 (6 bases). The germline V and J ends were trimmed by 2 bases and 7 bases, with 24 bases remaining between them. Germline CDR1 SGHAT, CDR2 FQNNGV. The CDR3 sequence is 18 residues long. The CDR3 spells CASSLRWGLDWGGNEQFF. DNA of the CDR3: TGTGCCAGCAGCTTAAGGTGGGGTCTGGACTGGGGAGGAAATGAGCAGTTCTTC. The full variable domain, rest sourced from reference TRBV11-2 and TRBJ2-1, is EAGVAQSPRYKIIEKRQSVAFWCNPISGHATLYWYQQILGQGPKLLIQFQNNGVVDDSQLPKDRFSAERLKGVDSTLKIQPAKLEDSAVYLCASSLRWGLDWGGNEQFFGPGTRLTVL.

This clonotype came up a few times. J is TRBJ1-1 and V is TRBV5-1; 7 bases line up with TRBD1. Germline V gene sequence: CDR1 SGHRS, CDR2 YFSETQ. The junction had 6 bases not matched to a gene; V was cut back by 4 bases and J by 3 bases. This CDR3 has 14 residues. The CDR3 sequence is CASSATGTHTEAFF. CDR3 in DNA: TGCGCCAGCAGCGCGACAGGGACGCACACTGAAGCTTTCTTT.

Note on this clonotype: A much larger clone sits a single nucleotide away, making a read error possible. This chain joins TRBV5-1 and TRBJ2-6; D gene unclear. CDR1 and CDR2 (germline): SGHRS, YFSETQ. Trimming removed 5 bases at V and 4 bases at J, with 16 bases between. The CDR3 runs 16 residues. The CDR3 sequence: CASRLMGLLGANVLTF. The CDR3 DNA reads TGCGCCAGCAGATTGATGGGGTTGCTGGGGGCCAACGTCCTGACTTTC.

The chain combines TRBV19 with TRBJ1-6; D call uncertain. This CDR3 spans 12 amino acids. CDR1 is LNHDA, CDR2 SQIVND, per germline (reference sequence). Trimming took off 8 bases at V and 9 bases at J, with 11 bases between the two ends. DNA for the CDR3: TGTGCCAGTGCTGACGATGTTTCACCCCTCCACTTT. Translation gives CASADDVSPLHF. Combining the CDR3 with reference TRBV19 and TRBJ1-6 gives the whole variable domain DGGITQSPKYLFRKEGQNVTLSCEQNLNHDAMYWYRQDPGQGLRLIYYSQIVNDFQKGDIAEGYSVSREKKESFPLTVTSAQKNPTAFYLCASADDVSPLHFGNGTRLTVT.

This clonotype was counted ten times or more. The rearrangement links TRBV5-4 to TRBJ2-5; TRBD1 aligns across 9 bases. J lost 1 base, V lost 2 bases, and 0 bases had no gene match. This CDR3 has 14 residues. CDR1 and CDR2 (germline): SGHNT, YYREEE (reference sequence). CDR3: CASSLQGAQETQYF. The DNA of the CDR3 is TGTGCCAGCAGCTTACAGGGGGCCCAAGAGACCCAGTACTTC.

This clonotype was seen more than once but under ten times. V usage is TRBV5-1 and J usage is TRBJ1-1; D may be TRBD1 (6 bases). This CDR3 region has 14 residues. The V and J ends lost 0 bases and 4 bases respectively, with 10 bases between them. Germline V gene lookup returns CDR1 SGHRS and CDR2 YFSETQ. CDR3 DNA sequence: TGCGCCAGCAGCTTGGAACAGGGCCCCACTGAAGCTTTCTTT. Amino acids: CASSLEQGPTEAFF.

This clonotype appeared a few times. The CDR3 region has the DNA TGTGCCAGCAGCAAAGGACTAGCGGGCGATGAGCAGTTCTTC. Encoded protein: CASSKGLAGDEQFF. V usage is TRBV7-6 and J usage is TRBJ2-1; the match to TRBD2 covers 11 bases. Germline V gives CDR1 SGHVS, CDR2 FNYEAQ. The CDR3 is made up of 14 amino acids. The V gene end was trimmed by 5 bases and the J gene end by 8 bases; junction bases not matched to a gene: 5.

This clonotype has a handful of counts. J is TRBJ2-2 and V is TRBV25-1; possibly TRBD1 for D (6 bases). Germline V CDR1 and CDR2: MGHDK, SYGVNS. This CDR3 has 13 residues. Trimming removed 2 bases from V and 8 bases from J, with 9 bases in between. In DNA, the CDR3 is TGTGCCAGCAGTGAAACAGGGTATGGGGAGCTGTTTTTT. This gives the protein CASSETGYGELFF.

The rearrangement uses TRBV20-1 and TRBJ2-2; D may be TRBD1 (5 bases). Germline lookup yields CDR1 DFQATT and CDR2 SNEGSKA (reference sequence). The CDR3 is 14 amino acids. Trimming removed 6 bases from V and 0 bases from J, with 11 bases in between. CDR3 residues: CSASPGSNTGELFF. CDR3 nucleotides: TGCAGTGCCAGCCCAGGGTCGAACACCGGGGAGCTGTTTTTT.

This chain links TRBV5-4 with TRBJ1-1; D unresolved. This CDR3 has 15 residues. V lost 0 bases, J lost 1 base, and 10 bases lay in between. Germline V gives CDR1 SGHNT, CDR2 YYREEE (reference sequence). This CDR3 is CASSLVQAGNTEAFF. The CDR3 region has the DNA TGTGCCAGCAGCTTGGTCCAGGCGGGGAACACTGAAGCTTTCTTT. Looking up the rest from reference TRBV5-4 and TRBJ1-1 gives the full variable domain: ETGVTQSPTHLIKTRGQQVTLRCSSQSGHNTVSWYQQALGQGPQFIFQYYREEENGRGNFPPRFSGLQFPNYSSELNVNALELDDSALYLCASSLVQAGNTEAFFGQGTRLTVV.

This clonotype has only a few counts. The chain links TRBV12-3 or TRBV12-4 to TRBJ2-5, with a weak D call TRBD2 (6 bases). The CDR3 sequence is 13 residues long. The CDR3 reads CAVGREYQETQYF. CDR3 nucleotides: TGTGCAGTGGGACGGGAGTACCAAGAGACCCAGTACTTC.

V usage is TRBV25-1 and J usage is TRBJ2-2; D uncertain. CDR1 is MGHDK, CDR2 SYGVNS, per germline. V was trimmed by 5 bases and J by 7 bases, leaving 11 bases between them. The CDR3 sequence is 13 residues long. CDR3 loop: CASSQNQIGELFF. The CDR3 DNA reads TGTGCCAGCAGTCAGAACCAAATCGGGGAGCTGTTTTTT. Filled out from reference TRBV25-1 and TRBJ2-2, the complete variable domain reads EADIYQTPRYLVIGTGKKITLECSQTMGHDKMYWYQQDPGMELHLIHYSYGVNSTEKGDLSSESTVSRIRTEHFPLTLESARPSHTSQYLCASSQNQIGELFFGEGSRLTVL.

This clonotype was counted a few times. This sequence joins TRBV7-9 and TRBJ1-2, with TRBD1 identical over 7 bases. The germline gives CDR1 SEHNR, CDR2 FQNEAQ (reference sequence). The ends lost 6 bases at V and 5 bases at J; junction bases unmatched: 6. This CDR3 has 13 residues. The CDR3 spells CASRGDRAYGYTF. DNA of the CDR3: TGTGCCAGCAGGGGCGACAGGGCATATGGCTACACCTTC.

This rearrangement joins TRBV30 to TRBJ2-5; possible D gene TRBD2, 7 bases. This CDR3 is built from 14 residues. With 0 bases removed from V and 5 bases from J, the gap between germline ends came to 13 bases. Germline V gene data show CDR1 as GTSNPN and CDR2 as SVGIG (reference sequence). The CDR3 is CAWSVRGAGETQYF. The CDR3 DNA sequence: TGTGCCTGGAGTGTACGGGGGGCAGGGGAGACCCAGTACTTC.

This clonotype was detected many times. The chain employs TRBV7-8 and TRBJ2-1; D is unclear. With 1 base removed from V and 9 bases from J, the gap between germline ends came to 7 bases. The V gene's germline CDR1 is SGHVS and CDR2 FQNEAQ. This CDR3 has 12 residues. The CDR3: CASSLVGVEQFF. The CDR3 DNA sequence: TGTGCCAGCAGCTTAGTTGGAGTTGAGCAGTTCTTC.

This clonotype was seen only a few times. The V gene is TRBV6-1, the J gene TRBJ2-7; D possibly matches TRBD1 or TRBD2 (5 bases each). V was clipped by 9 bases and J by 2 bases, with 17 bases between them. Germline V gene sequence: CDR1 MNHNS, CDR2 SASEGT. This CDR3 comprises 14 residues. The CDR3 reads CASSTYRGAYEQYF. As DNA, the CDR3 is TGTGCCAGTTCCACCTACAGAGGGGCCTACGAGCAGTACTTC.

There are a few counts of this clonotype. The CDR3 nucleotides read TGTGCCAGCAGTACTCGACAGGGGTCAGATACGCAGTATTTT. Translation gives CASSTRQGSDTQYF. This chain links TRBV27 with TRBJ2-3; 8 bases agree with TRBD1. V lost 5 bases to trimming and J lost 4 bases; unmatched junction nucleotides: 5. CDR1 and CDR2 (germline): MNHEY, SMNVEV (reference sequence). CDR3 size: 14 residues.

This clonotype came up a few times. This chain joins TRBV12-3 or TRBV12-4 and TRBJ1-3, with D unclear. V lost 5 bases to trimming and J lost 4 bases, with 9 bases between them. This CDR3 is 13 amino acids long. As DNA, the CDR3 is TGTGCCAGCAGTCGGGAGATGGGAAACACCATATATTTT. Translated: CASSREMGNTIYF.

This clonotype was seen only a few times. In nucleotides, the CDR3 is TGTGCCACCAGTGATTTCCCCTCGGGACCTACAACAGATACGCAGTATTTT. Translated, it gives CATSDFPSGPTTDTQYF. The V call is TRBV24-1, the J call TRBJ2-3; D is perhaps TRBD1 or TRBD2 (5 bases each). V was cut by 1 base and J by 3 bases, with 16 bases left in between. This CDR3 contains 17 residues. CDR1 is KGHDR and CDR2 is SFDVKD in the germline V gene.

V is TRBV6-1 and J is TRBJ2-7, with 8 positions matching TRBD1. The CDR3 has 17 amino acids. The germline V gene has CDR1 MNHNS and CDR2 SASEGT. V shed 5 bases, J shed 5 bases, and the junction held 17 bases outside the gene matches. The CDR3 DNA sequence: TGTGCCAGCAGTCAACAACCCGGGACAGGTCGAAAAAACGAGCAGTACGTC. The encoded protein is CASSQQPGTGRKNEQYV.